This paragraph reports one T cell receptor beta chain. What it binds is not known. The library was built from about 400 ng RNA with molecular barcoded adaptors for alpha/delta and beta/gamma chains. A single record per CDR3 protein comes from TCRdb applying MiXCR to the reads. The sample lists roughly 130,000 distinct CDR3 sequences; 13% were seen once. This sample is drawn from a study of read filtering for tumor transcriptome and immune sequencing. About the research overall: IR-seq gave about 3.5 to 10.27 million TCR reads per sample; RNA-seq gave about 75 to 1,300. Study-wide results and caveats: Sorted CD138-negative bone marrow cells were not purified T cells. Dropping single-read clonotypes raised IR-seq and RNA-seq shared-clonotype correlation. Single-read clonotypes: about 81.9% of IR-seq clonotypes (around 3.6% of reads), about 70% of RNA-seq clonotypes (approximately 45% of reads).

From germline, CDR1 is KGHDR and CDR2 SFDVKD. The CDR3 spans 17 residues. Unmatched junction bases numbered 9, after V lost 4 bases and J lost 2 bases. Sample: a population of CD138-negative cells sorted from bone marrow. The clonotype was recovered from a donor aged 40 or over with multiple myeloma. The V and J genes are TRBV24-1 and TRBJ2-2, with 7 bases lining up with TRBD1. CDR3 in amino acids: CATSDPGQDLNTGELFF. DNA of the CDR3: TGTGCCACCAGTGACCCCGGACAGGACCTAAACACCGGGGAGCTGTTTTTT.